What follows is one TCR beta chain and its context. V shed 2 bases and J 5 bases; nucleotides not matched to a gene: 6. Germline CDR1 is MGHRA and CDR2 is YSYEKL. The CDR3 covers 15 residues. This table comes from immunoSEQ multiplex PCR, and its TCRdb copy is limited to in-frame clones, with some not included. Here the sample spans about 220,000 clones, about 80% being singletons. The sample originates from a study of blood T cell repertoires in COVID-19. Study-level background: Samples representing acute and convalescent COVID-19 were sourced from the United States, Italy and Spain.

This clonotype was obtained from a man aged 40-49 years who had recovered from COVID-19. Sequenced sample: PBMCs or T cells enriched from blood (not recorded which). This rearrangement joins TRBV4-1 to TRBJ2-5; 9 nucleotides line up with TRBD1. CDR3 DNA: TGCGCCAGCAGCCAAAACAGGGGGCAGTGGGAGACCCAGTACTTC. Its translation is CASSQNRGQWETQYF.